The subject of this entry is one TCR beta chain. This CDR3 comprises 16 residues. CDR1 is SGHRS and CDR2 is YFSETQ in the germline V gene. J gave up 9 bases and V 5 bases, and 11 bases lay outside the gene matches. The source of the sample is a study of blood T cell repertoires in COVID-19. Clones were read by immunoSEQ multiplex PCR, and TCRdb kept only the in-frame ones, dropping some. The sample lists 200,000 to 250,000 clones, around three quarters occurring once. This sequence was found in an older woman with acute or convalescent COVID-19. The rearrangement uses TRBV5-1 and TRBJ2-6, with 10 positions matching TRBD1. Sequenced: peripheral blood. As DNA, the CDR3 is TGCGCCAGCAGGACACCCGGGACAGGGGAGGTCAACGTCCTGACTTTC. Translation: CASRTPGTGEVNVLTF.